The 21 T cell receptor beta chains presented below share a single source sample, sequenced in a study of blood T cell repertoires in COVID-19. TCRdb keeps only in-frame clones here, not all; method: immunoSEQ multiplex PCR. The sample carries 250,000 or so clones, roughly 86% recorded once. Sequenced: peripheral blood. The origin of the receptors is a man in his forties with active or convalescent COVID-19.

The chain employs TRBV29-1 and TRBJ2-3; 8 nucleotides line up with TRBD2. V trimming: 1 base; J trimming: 7 bases; junction bases outside the gene matches: 19. The germline V gene encodes CDR1 SQVTM and CDR2 ANQGSEA. The CDR3 runs 18 residues. The CDR3 DNA sequence: TGCAGCGTTGAAGGGGGCCAGGGTATGAGCGGGAGTTACAATACGCAGTATTTT. Its translation: CSVEGGQGMSGSYNTQYF.

The chain couples TRBV6-5 to TRBJ2-2; TRBD1 matches at 8 bases. The V gene end was trimmed by 7 bases and the J gene end by 4 bases; junction bases not matched to a gene: 8. The germline V gene encodes CDR1 MNHEY and CDR2 SVGAGI. This CDR3 is built from 15 residues. The CDR3 protein is CASIGRGLGTGELFF. The CDR3 region has the DNA TGTGCCAGCATCGGCAGGGGGCTTGGCACCGGGGAGCTGTTTTTT.

This clone has a single count. The chain links TRBV30 to TRBJ1-1, with D unclear. CDR3 length equals 13 residues. V was trimmed by 4 bases and J by 4 bases, leaving 13 bases between them. CDR1 and CDR2 from the germline V gene are GTSNPN and SVGIG (reference sequence). The CDR3 nucleotides read TGTGCCTGGAACGAAATGAGGGTCACTGAAGCTTTCTTT. This sequence encodes CAWNEMRVTEAFF.

The chain has TRBV24-1 and TRBJ2-2, with D perhaps TRBD2 (5 bases). The germline gives CDR1 KGHDR, CDR2 SFDVKD. The CDR3 extends over 15 amino acids. The ends were cut back, 0 bases at V and 6 bases at J, with 10 bases in the middle. CDR3 in DNA: TGTGCCACCAGTGATTTGCCGGGGAGATCCGGGGAGCTGTTTTTT. This gives the protein CATSDLPGRSGELFF.

V is TRBV3-1 (or the pseudogene TRBV3-2) and J is TRBJ2-2; 9 nucleotides line up with TRBD2. V dropped 3 bases and J dropped 6; count of bases not matched to a gene: 11. This CDR3 is 17 amino acids long. Per the germline V gene, CDR1 is LGHDT and CDR2 is YNNKEL (reference sequence). CDR3 DNA: TGTGCCAGCAGCCACCAGTTTGGCGGGAGGGCTTCCGGGGAGCTGTTTTTT. This sequence encodes CASSHQFGGRASGELFF.

The J gene is TRBJ1-1, the V gene TRBV27; no firm D call. The germline V gene encodes CDR1 MNHEY and CDR2 SMNVEV (reference sequence). The length of the CDR3 is 15 residues. V lost 4 bases to trimming and J lost 4 bases, with 16 bases between them. CDR3 in amino acids: CASSSSGGRVTEAFF. Here the CDR3 DNA reads TGTGCCAGCAGTTCATCGGGAGGGCGGGTCACTGAAGCTTTCTTT.

This clone turned up a few times. The V gene is TRBV6-5, the J gene TRBJ1-1; D is unresolved. The CDR3 is 13 amino acids. Trimming left V 8 bases short and J 1 base short, with 11 bases between. The germline V gene encodes CDR1 MNHEY and CDR2 SVGAGI. The DNA for the CDR3 is TGTGCCAGCCTACTTCGTGAGAACACTGAAGCTTTCTTT. As protein: CASLLRENTEAFF.

The chain joins TRBV19 to TRBJ1-2, with TRBD1 as a possible D gene (5 bases). Germline V gives CDR1 LNHDA, CDR2 SQIVND (reference sequence). The ends were cut back, 1 base at V and 2 bases at J, with 8 bases in the middle. This CDR3 comprises 14 residues. CDR3 amino acids: CASSIATANYGYTF. The CDR3 DNA reads TGTGCCAGTAGTATAGCGACAGCCAACTATGGCTACACCTTC.

The CDR3 DNA follows: TGTGCCAGCAAACGGCGGGAGCGGGACGAGCAGTACTTC. Its translation is CASKRRERDEQYF. The chain combines TRBV6-5 with TRBJ2-7; 7 nucleotides match TRBD2. Trimming took 7 bases from V and 5 from J; bases not matched to a gene: 8. Germline V gene data show CDR1 as MNHEY and CDR2 as SVGAGI. The CDR3 extends over 13 amino acids.

This clone came up a few times. The gene calls are TRBV19 and TRBJ1-2; possible D gene TRBD1, 6 bases. Germline assignment: CDR1 LNHDA and CDR2 SQIVND (reference sequence). V lost 6 bases and J 4 bases, leaving 24 bases between the germline ends. There are 17 residues in the CDR3. The CDR3 region is CASRSPAGDRFAYGYTF. The CDR3 region has the DNA TGTGCCAGTAGATCGCCCGCGGGAGACAGGTTCGCCTATGGCTACACCTTC.

This rearrangement joins TRBV14 to TRBJ2-1; the D is unclear. Germline values: CDR1 SGHDN, CDR2 FVKESK. Trimming removed 3 bases at V and 6 bases at J, with 6 bases between. The CDR3 runs 12 residues. In DNA, the CDR3 is TGTGCCAGCAGCCAGGCAGGCAATGAGCAGTTCTTC. Translated: CASSQAGNEQFF.

In this sample, this clone turned up a few times. The chain links TRBV28 to TRBJ2-7; 10 bases map to TRBD2. Trimming removed 6 bases from V and 3 bases from J; junction bases left unmatched: 8. The CDR3 is 15 residues long. Germline V lookup: CDR1 MDHEN, CDR2 SYDVKM. The CDR3, as DNA: TGTGCCAGCAGCCCCGGACTAGCGGAGATCTACGAGCAGTACTTC. It codes for CASSPGLAEIYEQYF.

The rearrangement joins TRBV25-1 to TRBJ2-2; 10 nucleotides match TRBD2. V gave up 5 bases and J gave up 7 bases; unmatched junction bases: 10. CDR3 length: 16 residues. Germline V gene sequence: CDR1 MGHDK, CDR2 SYGVNS. The CDR3 DNA reads as TGTGCCAGCAGTTCCCGTAGCGGGGGGCCCGACGGGGAGCTGTTTTTT. Amino acid sequence: CASSSRSGGPDGELFF. Drawing the rest from reference TRBV25-1 and TRBJ2-2, the complete variable domain is EADIYQTPRYLVIGTGKKITLECSQTMGHDKMYWYQQDPGMELHLIHYSYGVNSTEKGDLSSESTVSRIRTEHFPLTLESARPSHTSQYLCASSSRSGGPDGELFFGEGSRLTVL.

The chain has TRBV5-1 and TRBJ2-1; TRBD2 matches 8 bases. Trimming at V came to 3 bases and at J to 3 bases, leaving 5 bases not matched to a gene. Germline V gene data show CDR1 as SGHRS and CDR2 as YFSETQ. The CDR3 contains 15 residues. For the CDR3, the DNA is TGCGCCAGCAGCTCCTTAGCGGGGTACTACAATGAGCAGTTCTTC. Encoded protein: CASSSLAGYYNEQFF. The variable domain in full, completed from reference TRBV5-1 and TRBJ2-1, reads KAGVTQTPRYLIKTRGQQVTLSCSPISGHRSVSWYQQTPGQGLQFLFEYFSETQRNKGNFPGRFSGRQFSNSRSEMNVSTLELGDSALYLCASSSLAGYYNEQFFGPGTRLTVL.

This chain joins TRBV3-1 (or the pseudogene TRBV3-2) and TRBJ1-3; unclear D gene. This CDR3 is built from 15 residues. Trimming shortened V by 4 bases and J by 4 bases, and 14 bases separated the two germline ends. From germline, CDR1 is LGHDT and CDR2 YNNKEL (reference sequence). The CDR3 here is CASSPSPATGNTIYF. In DNA form, the CDR3 reads TGTGCCAGCAGCCCCTCCCCTGCTACGGGAAACACCATATATTTT.

This clone has a single count. This chain joins TRBV10-3 and TRBJ1-1; 7 nucleotides agree with TRBD1. Germline trimming cut 0 bases from V and 5 bases from J; bases unmatched to any gene: 9. The CDR3 is 16 residues long. Germline assignment: CDR1 ENHRY and CDR2 SYGVKD. The CDR3 nucleotides are TGTGCCATCAGTGAGTCGGGGAACAGGGGAAATACTGAAGCTTTCTTT. It is translated as CAISESGNRGNTEAFF.

The rearrangement links TRBV5-1 to TRBJ2-7, with TRBD1 matching over 8 bases. Germline V gene lookup returns CDR1 SGHRS and CDR2 YFSETQ. Trimming at V came to 4 bases and at J to 4 bases, leaving 7 bases not matched to a gene. There are 14 residues in the CDR3. The chain's CDR3 is CASSLGQGQYEQYF. The CDR3 nucleotides read TGCGCCAGCAGCCTAGGACAGGGTCAGTACGAGCAGTACTTC.

V gene TRBV13 combines with J gene TRBJ2-3, with 11 positions matching TRBD2. V was pared by 1 base and J by 1 base, with 4 bases of the junction left unmatched. CDR1 is PRHDT and CDR2 is FYEKMQ in the germline V gene (reference sequence). This CDR3 is 17 amino acids long. CDR3 residues: CASSLVLAGGRTDTQYF. The CDR3 coding sequence is TGTGCCAGCAGCTTAGTGCTAGCGGGGGGCCGCACAGATACGCAGTATTTT.

The rearrangement joins TRBV28 to TRBJ1-4; TRBD1 matches 10 bases. CDR1 MDHEN and CDR2 SYDVKM come from the germline V gene. Trimming at V came to 2 bases and at J to 6 bases, leaving 3 bases not matched to a gene. CDR3 length: 15 amino acids. The CDR3 sequence is CASSLIGTGDEKLFF. The CDR3 coding sequence is TGTGCCAGCAGTTTAATCGGGACAGGGGATGAAAAACTGTTTTTT.

The chain has TRBV5-6 and TRBJ1-1, with D hard to call. The CDR3 has 12 amino acids. The V gene lost 5 bases and the J gene lost 1 base, with 6 bases spanning the gap. Germline V gene data show CDR1 as SGHDT and CDR2 as YYEEEE. The CDR3 loop reads CASRGGNTEAFF. CDR3 DNA: TGTGCCAGCAGGGGAGGGAACACTGAAGCTTTCTTT. The whole variable domain, filled in from reference TRBV5-6 and TRBJ1-1, reads DAGVTQSPTHLIKTRGQQVTLRCSPKSGHDTVSWYQQALGQGPQFIFQYYEEEERQRGNFPDRFSGHQFPNYSSELNVNALLLGDSALYLCASRGGNTEAFFGQGTRLTVV.

In this sample, this clone turned up a few times. V usage is TRBV9 and J usage is TRBJ1-5; a weak D match, TRBD1 (6 bases). The V gene lost 4 bases and the J gene lost 1 base, with 18 bases spanning the gap. Per germline, CDR1 SGDLS and CDR2 YYNGEE. This CDR3 has 17 amino acids. CDR3 sequence: CASSQPSRTESNQPQHF. The DNA for the CDR3 is TGTGCCAGCAGCCAACCCTCGCGGACAGAGAGCAATCAGCCCCAGCATTTT.